The 10 T cell receptor beta chains given below trace back to one sample, sequenced in a study of shared clonotypes between healthy human individuals. TCRdb's copy holds only in-frame clones and misses some; the assay was immunoSEQ multiplex PCR. The table lists 640,000 or so clones, 55% to 75% of them singletons. The sequenced sample consisted of memory CD4+ T cells sorted from blood. The subset was: CD45RA-negative fraction. The receptors derive from a woman between 25 and 40 years old in good health.

The rearrangement uses TRBV25-1 and TRBJ2-3; 7 nucleotides agree with TRBD2. Germline assignment: CDR1 MGHDK and CDR2 SYGVNS. This CDR3 region has 16 residues. After removal of 1 base from V and 0 bases from J, the junction contained 4 bases not matched to a gene. The CDR3 DNA reads TGTGCCAGCAGTGAATCGACTAGCACAAGCACAGATACGCAGTATTTT. It is translated as CASSESTSTSTDTQYF. Combining the CDR3 with reference TRBV25-1 and TRBJ2-3 gives the whole variable domain EADIYQTPRYLVIGTGKKITLECSQTMGHDKMYWYQQDPGMELHLIHYSYGVNSTEKGDLSSESTVSRIRTEHFPLTLESARPSHTSQYLCASSESTSTSTDTQYFGPGTRLTVL.

This clone was recorded once. This chain connects TRBV28 to TRBJ1-1; D remains unclear. CDR1 and CDR2 from the germline V gene are MDHEN and SYDVKM. Between the trimmed V and J ends, which lost 2 bases and 3 bases, there was a span of 7 bases. The CDR3 runs 13 residues. DNA of the CDR3: TGTGCCAGCAGTTTACAGACTTACACTGAAGCTTTCTTT. This gives the protein CASSLQTYTEAFF.

The J gene is TRBJ2-7, the V gene TRBV7-3, with D maybe TRBD1 (5 bases). The CDR3 sequence is 15 residues long. CDR1 and CDR2 (germline): SGHTA, FQGTGA. The V and J ends lost 5 bases and 3 bases respectively, with 17 bases between them. CDR3 sequence (DNA): TGTGCCAGCAGCCCTAACCCTGGGGCCGGCTACGAGCAGTACTTC. Its translation is CASSPNPGAGYEQYF.

This clone was detected many times. V gene TRBV2 combines with J gene TRBJ2-7, with 7 bases that match TRBD2. The V segment lost 6 bases and the J segment 4 bases; nucleotides outside the gene matches: 9. This CDR3 is 14 amino acids long. Looked up from germline, CDR1 is SNHLY and CDR2 is FYNNEI. The CDR3 spells CASSPREGLYEQYF. DNA of the CDR3: TGTGCCAGCAGCCCCAGGGAGGGTTTGTACGAGCAGTACTTC. The variable domain in full, with the rest retrieved from reference TRBV2 and TRBJ2-7, is EPEVTQTPSHQVTQMGQEVILRCVPISNHLYFYWYRQILGQKVEFLVSFYNNEISEKSEIFDDQFSVERPDGSNFTLKIRSTKLEDSAMYFCASSPREGLYEQYFGPGTRLTVT.

This chain links TRBV7-3 with TRBJ2-3; TRBD2 aligns across 8 bases. The CDR3 extends over 13 amino acids. J gave up 6 bases and V 4 bases, and 3 bases lay outside the gene matches. CDR1 and CDR2 from the germline V gene are SGHTA and FQGTGA. The CDR3 DNA is TGTGCCAGCAGCTCGACTAGCGAGGATACGCAGTATTTT. Translating gives CASSSTSEDTQYF.

This chain uses TRBV27 with TRBJ1-1, with 8 nucleotides matching TRBD1. This CDR3 is built from 13 residues. Germline V gene lookup returns CDR1 MNHEY and CDR2 SMNVEV (reference sequence). V lost 6 bases, J lost 6 bases, and 6 bases stayed unmatched. This chain's CDR3 is CASRSGGVPEAFF. In DNA, the CDR3 is TGTGCCAGCAGGTCAGGGGGCGTACCTGAAGCTTTCTTT.

The V call is TRBV7-2, the J call TRBJ2-4; tentatively, D is TRBD1 (6 bases). CDR1 is SGHTA and CDR2 is FQGNSA in the germline V gene. V was cut by 2 bases and J by 0 bases, with 14 bases left in between. The CDR3 totals 17 residues. The CDR3 region has the DNA TGTGCCAGCAGCTTAAGCCACAGGGCACTAGCCAAAAACATTCAGTACTTC. It specifies CASSLSHRALAKNIQYF.

The V call is TRBV6-5, the J call TRBJ1-2; D perhaps matches TRBD1 (6 bases). This CDR3 has 12 amino acids. Between the trimmed V and J ends, which lost 6 bases and 2 bases, there was a span of 7 bases. Looked up from germline, CDR1 is MNHEY and CDR2 is SVGAGI. The CDR3 loop reads CASRTGNYGYTF. The CDR3 DNA sequence: TGTGCCAGCAGAACAGGGAACTATGGCTACACCTTC.

The CDR3 loop reads CASSKTGTSAGEQYF. Here the CDR3 DNA reads TGCGCCAGCAGCAAGACCGGGACTAGCGCGGGAGAGCAGTACTTC. V and J are TRBV4-1 and TRBJ2-7; 10 bases fit TRBD2. V lost 5 bases to trimming and J lost 7 bases; unmatched junction nucleotides: 11. The germline gives CDR1 MGHRA, CDR2 YSYEKL. This CDR3 has 15 amino acids.

This chain links TRBV7-8 with TRBJ2-1; 14 bases fit TRBD2. Germline CDR1 reads SGHVS; CDR2 reads FQNEAQ. The CDR3 sequence is 19 residues long. Germline trimming cut 1 base from V and 5 bases from J; bases unmatched to any gene: 10. The CDR3 DNA reads TGTGCCAGCAGCTTAGTAAAGACTAGCGGGAGGGCCACCGACAATGAGCAGTTCTTC. Residues: CASSLVKTSGRATDNEQFF. Variable domain in full (rest from reference TRBV7-8 and TRBJ2-1): GAGVSQSPRYKVAKRGQDVALRCDPISGHVSLFWYQQALGQGPEFLTYFQNEAQLDKSGLPSDRFFAERPEGSVSTLKIQRTQQEDSAVYLCASSLVKTSGRATDNEQFFGPGTRLTVL.